The sequence of this TCR beta chain was determined in a study of control samples from healthy donors and cancer patients. Germline lookup yields CDR1 MDHEN and CDR2 SYDVKM. J gave up 8 bases and V 5 bases, and 13 bases lay outside the gene matches. CDR3 length equals 16 residues. This clone came up a few times. Assay: immunoSEQ multiplex PCR; the TCRdb copy retains only in-frame clones and omits some. The sample shows 84,000 or so clones, 84% of them seen only once. The TCR comes from a man between 60 and 75 years old with head and neck cancer. Input material: PBMCs. The chain employs TRBV28 and TRBJ2-1; 9 positions match TRBD2. DNA for the CDR3: TGTGCCAGCAGTCCGCACTTAGCGGGAGCTATATATGAGCAGTTCTTC. Its translation: CASSPHLAGAIYEQFF.